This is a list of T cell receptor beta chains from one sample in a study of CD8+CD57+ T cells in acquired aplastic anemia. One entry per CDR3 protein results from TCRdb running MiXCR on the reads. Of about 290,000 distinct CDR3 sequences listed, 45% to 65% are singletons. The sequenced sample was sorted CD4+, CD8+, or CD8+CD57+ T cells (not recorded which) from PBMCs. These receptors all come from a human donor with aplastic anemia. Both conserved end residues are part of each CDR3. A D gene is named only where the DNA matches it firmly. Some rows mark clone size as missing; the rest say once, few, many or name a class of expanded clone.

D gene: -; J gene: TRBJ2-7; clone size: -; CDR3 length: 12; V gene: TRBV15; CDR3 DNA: TGTGCCACCCCCGGCCAGCCCTACGAGCAGTACTTC; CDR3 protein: CATPGQPYEQYF
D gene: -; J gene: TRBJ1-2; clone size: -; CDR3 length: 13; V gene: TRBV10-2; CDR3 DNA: TGCGCCAGCAGTGCAGGGCCCAACTATGGCTACACCTTC; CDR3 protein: CASSAGPNYGYTF
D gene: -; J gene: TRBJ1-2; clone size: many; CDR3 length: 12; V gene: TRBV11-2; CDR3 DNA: TGTGCCAGCAGCTTAGATGGACCGAGCTACACCTTC; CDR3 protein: CASSLDGPSYTF
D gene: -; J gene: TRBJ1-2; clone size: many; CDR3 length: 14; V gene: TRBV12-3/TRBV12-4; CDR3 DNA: TGTGCCAGCAGTTTAGGGGTCTCTAACTATGGCTACACCTTC; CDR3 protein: CASSLGVSNYGYTF
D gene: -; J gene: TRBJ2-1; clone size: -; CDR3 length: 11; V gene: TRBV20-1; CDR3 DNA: TGCAGTGCCAATCTTATCGGGGAGCAGTTCTTC; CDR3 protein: CSANLIGEQFF
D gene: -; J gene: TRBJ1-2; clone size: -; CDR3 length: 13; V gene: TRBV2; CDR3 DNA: TGTGCCAGCCCCGGGGGGCGCAACTATGGCTACACCTTC; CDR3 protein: CASPGGRNYGYTF
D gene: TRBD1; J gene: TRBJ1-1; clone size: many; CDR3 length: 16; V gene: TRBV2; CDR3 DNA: TGTGCCAGCACAGGACAGGGAACGGTCGCCTCGGCTGAAGCTTTCTTT; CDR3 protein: CASTGQGTVASAEAFF
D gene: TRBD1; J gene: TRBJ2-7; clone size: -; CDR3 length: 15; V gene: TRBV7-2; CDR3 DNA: TGTGCCAGCAGCCCCCAGACAGGGCCGAACTACGTGCAGCACTTC; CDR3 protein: CASSPQTGPNYVQHF
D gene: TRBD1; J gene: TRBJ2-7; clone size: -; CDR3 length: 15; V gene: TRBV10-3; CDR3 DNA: TGTGCCATCAGTGGGGGCACACAGGGGGGCTACGAGCAGTACTTC; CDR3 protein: CAISGGTQGGYEQYF
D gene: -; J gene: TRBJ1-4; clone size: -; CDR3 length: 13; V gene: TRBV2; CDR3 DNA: TGTGCCAGCAGTGTTGGCTCTGTTGAAAAACTGTTTTTT; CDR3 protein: CASSVGSVEKLFF
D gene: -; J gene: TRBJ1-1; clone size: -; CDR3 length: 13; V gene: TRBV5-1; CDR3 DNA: TGCGCCAGCAGCTTGGACGTAAACACTGAAGCTTTCTTT; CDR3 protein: CASSLDVNTEAFF
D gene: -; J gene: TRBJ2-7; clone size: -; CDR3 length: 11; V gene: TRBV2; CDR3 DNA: TGTGCCAGCCAATGGTACTACGAGCAGTACTTC; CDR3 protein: CASQWYYEQYF
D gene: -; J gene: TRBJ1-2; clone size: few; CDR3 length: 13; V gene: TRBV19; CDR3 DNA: TGTGCCAGCTGGGACAAAGCTAACTATGGCTACACCTTC; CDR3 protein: CASWDKANYGYTF
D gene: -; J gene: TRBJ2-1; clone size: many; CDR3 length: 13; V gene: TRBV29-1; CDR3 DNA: TGCAGCGAACGGAGGGGTTTCGACAATGAGCAGTTCTTC; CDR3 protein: CSERRGFDNEQFF
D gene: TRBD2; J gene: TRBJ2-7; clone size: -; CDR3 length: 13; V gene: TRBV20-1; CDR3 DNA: TGCAGTGCTAGAGATGGGGAGGGCTACGAGCAGTACTTC; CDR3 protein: CSARDGEGYEQYF
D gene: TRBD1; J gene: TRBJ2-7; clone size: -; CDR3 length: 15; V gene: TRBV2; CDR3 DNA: TGTGCCAGCAGGCCAGGGGGCGCATCTGGCTACGAGCAGTACTTC; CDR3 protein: CASRPGGASGYEQYF
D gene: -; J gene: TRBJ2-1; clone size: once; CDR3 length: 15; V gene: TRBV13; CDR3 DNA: TGTGCCAGCAGCCAAACCCGGCCCACCCACAATGAGCAGTTCTTC; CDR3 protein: CASSQTRPTHNEQFF
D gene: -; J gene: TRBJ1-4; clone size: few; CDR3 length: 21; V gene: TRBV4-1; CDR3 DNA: TGCGCCAGCAGCCAAGATCGTCGTTGGAGGTTTTTCTACAGAGATAATGAAAAACTGTTTTTT; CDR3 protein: CASSQDRRWRFFYRDNEKLFF
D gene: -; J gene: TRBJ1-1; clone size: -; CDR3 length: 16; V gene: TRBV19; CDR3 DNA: TGTGCCAGTAATCCCGGGACACCTCTCATGAACACTGAAGCTTTCTTT; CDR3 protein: CASNPGTPLMNTEAFF